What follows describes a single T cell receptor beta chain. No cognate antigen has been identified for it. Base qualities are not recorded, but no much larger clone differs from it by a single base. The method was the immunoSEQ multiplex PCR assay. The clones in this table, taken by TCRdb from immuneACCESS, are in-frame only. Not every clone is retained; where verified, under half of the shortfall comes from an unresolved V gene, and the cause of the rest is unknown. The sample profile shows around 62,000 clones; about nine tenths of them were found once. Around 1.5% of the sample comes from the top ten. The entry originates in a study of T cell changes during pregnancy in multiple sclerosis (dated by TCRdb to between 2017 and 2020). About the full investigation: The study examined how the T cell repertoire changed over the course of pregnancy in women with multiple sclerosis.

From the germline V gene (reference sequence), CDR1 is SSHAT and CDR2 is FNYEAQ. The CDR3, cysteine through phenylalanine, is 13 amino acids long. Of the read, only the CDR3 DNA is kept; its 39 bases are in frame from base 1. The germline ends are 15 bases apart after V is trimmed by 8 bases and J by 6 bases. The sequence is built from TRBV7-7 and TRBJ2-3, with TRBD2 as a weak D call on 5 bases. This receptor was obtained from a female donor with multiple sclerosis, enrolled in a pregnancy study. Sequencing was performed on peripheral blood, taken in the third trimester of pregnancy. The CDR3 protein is CASGSHGIDTQYF. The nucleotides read TGTGCCAGCGGATCCCACGGGATCGATACGCAGTATTTT.